The 21 T cell receptor beta chains below come from one sample, sequenced in a study of PD-1 blockade in classical Hodgkin lymphoma. Time point meaning: cycle 4 day 1 (C4D1), after more than five weeks of nivolumab. Every patient was affected by relapse after autologous stem cell transplantation, while exposure to brentuximab vedotin was not uniform. Data came from immunoSEQ multiplex PCR; TCRdb stores just in-frame clones and leaves some out. The sample lists approximately 93,000 clones; 78% were seen once. The sample in question was peripheral blood mononuclear cells (PBMCs), obtained before the fourth cycle of nivolumab. The receptors come from a human donor with classical Hodgkin lymphoma.

The rearrangement joins TRBV6-6 to TRBJ1-1; weak D call: TRBD1 (5 bases). CDR1 and CDR2 from the germline V gene are MNHNY and SVGAGI (reference sequence). This CDR3 has 12 residues. The ends were cut back, 6 bases at V and 6 bases at J, with 11 bases in the middle. The CDR3 coding sequence is TGTGCCAGCAGCTTTAGGGGAGCTGAAGCTTTCTTT. It is translated as CASSFRGAEAFF.

This rearrangement joins TRBV6-5 to TRBJ1-1, with no clear D. The CDR3 is 14 amino acids. Trimming left V 6 bases short and J 7 bases short, with 18 bases between. The germline V gene encodes CDR1 MNHEY and CDR2 SVGAGI. The CDR3 is CASRYRFSGNEAFF. CDR3 sequence (DNA): TGTGCCAGCAGATACAGATTCAGTGGCAATGAAGCTTTCTTT.

This clone was recorded only once. The V call is TRBV9, the J call TRBJ2-2; 8 nucleotides line up with TRBD1. The germline V gene encodes CDR1 SGDLS and CDR2 YYNGEE. V was clipped by 2 bases and J by 1 base; unmatched bases: 13. The CDR3 sequence is 19 residues long. CDR3 loop: CASSVSPYGQGVNTGELFF. The CDR3 DNA reads TGTGCCAGCAGCGTCTCCCCTTATGGACAGGGAGTGAACACCGGGGAGCTGTTTTTT.

The rearrangement joins TRBV18 to TRBJ2-1; TRBD1 matches at 7 bases. This CDR3 has 17 residues. CDR1 is KGHSH, CDR2 LQKENI, per germline. J gave up 0 bases and V 3 bases, and 8 bases lay outside the gene matches. The CDR3 reads CASSPSQGTPSYNEQFF. CDR3 DNA: TGTGCCAGCTCACCCTCACAGGGGACCCCCTCCTACAATGAGCAGTTCTTC.

The table lists this clone with a few counts. The rearrangement links TRBV2 to TRBJ2-2; D call uncertain. The germline CDR1 and CDR2 sequences are SNHLY and FYNNEI. CDR3 size: 13 residues. V lost 5 bases and J lost 0, with 4 bases in between. CDR3 DNA: TGTGCCAGCAGTCTTACGAACACCGGGGAGCTGTTTTTT. Its translation is CASSLTNTGELFF.

This clone has ten or more counts. The gene calls are TRBV4-1 and TRBJ1-5; D is ambiguous. The ends were cut back, 4 bases at V and 3 bases at J, with 13 bases in the middle. The CDR3 runs 15 residues. Germline CDR1 reads MGHRA; CDR2 reads YSYEKL. CDR3: CASSRLRTDNQPQHF. The DNA for the CDR3 is TGCGCCAGCAGCCGTCTCCGTACCGACAATCAGCCCCAGCATTTT.

J is TRBJ2-7 and V is TRBV5-1, with TRBD1 matching over 7 bases. With 0 bases clipped from V and 3 bases from J, the junction kept 6 bases outside the gene matches. The germline V gene has CDR1 SGHRS and CDR2 YFSETQ. CDR3 length equals 15 residues. The CDR3 nucleotides are TGCGCCAGCAGCTTGGGGCCGGGACAGAACTACGAGCAGTACTTC. Translating gives CASSLGPGQNYEQYF.

V is TRBV28 and J is TRBJ1-1; 7 nucleotides match TRBD1. The length of the CDR3 is 15 residues. Germline lookup yields CDR1 MDHEN and CDR2 SYDVKM. J lost 0 bases, V lost 7 bases, and 8 bases had no gene match. CDR3 in amino acids: CASTQGDRLNTEAFF. The CDR3 DNA reads as TGTGCCAGCACTCAAGGGGACAGACTGAACACTGAAGCTTTCTTT.

The chain joins TRBV9 to TRBJ2-7; D tentatively fits TRBD1 or TRBD2 (6 bases each). The V gene lost 4 bases and the J gene lost 2 bases, with 22 bases spanning the gap. The CDR3 consists of 17 residues. Germline CDR1 is SGDLS and CDR2 is YYNGEE. CDR3 in DNA: TGTGCCAGCAGCCCTTCGGGGGCGCCCGTTGCTACCTACGAGCAGTACTTC. It translates to CASSPSGAPVATYEQYF.

This chain links TRBV5-5 with TRBJ1-5; D call uncertain. CDR3 size: 16 residues. Between the trimmed V and J ends, which lost 0 bases and 5 bases, there was a span of 15 bases. The germline V gene encodes CDR1 SGHKS and CDR2 YYEKEE (reference sequence). This chain's CDR3 is CASSLVPWRTDQPQHF. Here the CDR3 DNA reads TGTGCCAGCAGCTTGGTCCCTTGGAGGACGGATCAGCCCCAGCATTTT.

V is TRBV10-3 and J is TRBJ2-7, with 9 bases aligning to TRBD2. The CDR3 is 13 amino acids. The J segment lost 9 bases and the V segment lost 7 bases, leaving 10 bases of the junction unmatched. Germline assignment: CDR1 ENHRY and CDR2 SYGVKD. The CDR3 here is CAINPSGIGAQYF. The CDR3 DNA reads TGTGCCATCAACCCTAGCGGGATTGGGGCGCAGTACTTC.

As to this clone: The sample contains more than one DNA sequence encoding this CDR3. This chain uses TRBV5-1 with TRBJ1-5; weak D call: TRBD1 (6 bases). The germline V gene encodes CDR1 SGHRS and CDR2 YFSETQ. The CDR3 is 15 amino acids. V lost 2 bases to trimming and J lost 0 bases, with 9 bases between them. The CDR3 bases are TGCGCCAGCAGCTTAACGGGGGCTAGCAATCAGCCCCAGCATTTT. Encoded protein: CASSLTGASNQPQHF.

This chain uses TRBV6-5 with TRBJ2-7; no clear D gene. The CDR3 consists of 15 residues. The germline V and J ends were trimmed by 0 bases and 4 bases, with 13 bases remaining between them. The germline V gene has CDR1 MNHEY and CDR2 SVGAGI. DNA for the CDR3: TGTGCCAGCAGTTACTCGAGAGTCTCTGGATACGAGCAGTACTTC. Translation: CASSYSRVSGYEQYF.

CDR3 residues: CASSWRQGSNTGELFF. CDR3 nucleotides: TGTGCCAGCAGCTGGCGACAGGGTTCGAACACCGGGGAGCTGTTTTTT. The genes are TRBV6-6 and TRBJ2-2; 7 nucleotides match TRBD1. The V and J ends lost 6 bases and 0 bases, in that order; junction bases with no gene match: 7. From germline, CDR1 is MNHNY and CDR2 SVGAGI (reference sequence). The CDR3 totals 16 residues.

The chain couples TRBV19 to TRBJ1-5; no clear D gene. The CDR3 totals 15 residues. Germline CDR1 and CDR2: LNHDA and SQIVND (reference sequence). The ends were cut back, 2 bases at V and 4 bases at J, with 12 bases in the middle. DNA of the CDR3: TGTGCCAGTAGTATAAGGTCAGATCTTAATCAGCCCCAGCATTTT. Translated: CASSIRSDLNQPQHF.

The V and J genes are TRBV19 and TRBJ2-3, with 14 positions matching TRBD2. The CDR3 consists of 14 residues. Germline CDR1 is LNHDA and CDR2 is SQIVND (reference sequence). V shed 7 bases and J 7 bases; nucleotides not matched to a gene: 4. The CDR3 here is CASTTSGGANTQYF. CDR3 sequence (DNA): TGTGCCAGTACGACTAGCGGGGGGGCAAATACGCAGTATTTT.

V usage is TRBV20-1 and J usage is TRBJ1-1; D may be TRBD1 (5 bases). Trimming stripped 5 bases from V and 6 bases from J, with 10 bases between. The germline gives CDR1 DFQATT, CDR2 SNEGSKA (reference sequence). The CDR3 runs to 11 residues. CDR3 bases: TGCAGTGCTCGAATAGGGGCTGAAGCTTTCTTT. It encodes CSARIGAEAFF.

The chain joins TRBV6-6 to TRBJ2-7; 8 nucleotides align to TRBD1. V dropped 2 bases and J dropped 2; count of bases not matched to a gene: 5. The CDR3 is made up of 15 amino acids. Per the germline V gene, CDR1 is MNHNY and CDR2 is SVGAGI (reference sequence). The CDR3 loop reads CASSYPGQGAYEQYF. In nucleotides, the CDR3 is TGTGCCAGCAGTTACCCCGGACAGGGAGCCTACGAGCAGTACTTC.

With regard to this clone: This sample includes further DNA sequences coding for the same CDR3. The chain carries TRBV6-1 and TRBJ2-1; tentatively, D is TRBD1 (6 bases). The germline V gene has CDR1 MNHNS and CDR2 SASEGT. Trimming pared 3 bases from V and 0 bases from J, leaving 9 bases between. The CDR3 runs to 15 residues. The CDR3 DNA is TGTGCCAGCAGTGAGGGCAGGGGCTCCTACAATGAGCAGTTCTTC. Translated, it gives CASSEGRGSYNEQFF.

The J gene is TRBJ2-1, the V gene TRBV6-1; tentatively, D is TRBD1 or TRBD2 (5 bases each). Trimming removed 3 bases at V and 6 bases at J, with 9 bases between. Germline V gene data show CDR1 as MNHNS and CDR2 as SASEGT. CDR3 size: 13 residues. CDR3 in DNA: TGTGCCAGCAGTGATAAAGGGACCAATGAGCAGTTCTTC. Translating gives CASSDKGTNEQFF.

This sequence joins TRBV11-2 and TRBJ1-2; D unresolved. The CDR3 extends over 14 amino acids. The germline gives CDR1 SGHAT, CDR2 FQNNGV. The ends were cut back, 3 bases at V and 5 bases at J, with 13 bases in the middle. CDR3 amino acids: CASSLEQRRYGYTF. CDR3 DNA: TGTGCCAGCAGCTTGGAACAGAGGCGGTATGGCTACACCTTC. The full variable domain, in which reference TRBV11-2 and TRBJ1-2 provide the parts outside the CDR3, is EAGVAQSPRYKIIEKRQSVAFWCNPISGHATLYWYQQILGQGPKLLIQFQNNGVVDDSQLPKDRFSAERLKGVDSTLKIQPAKLEDSAVYLCASSLEQRRYGYTFGSGTRLTVV.